These 20 T cell receptor beta chains were all obtained from the same sample, sequenced in a study of shared clonotypes between healthy human individuals. Assay: immunoSEQ multiplex PCR; the TCRdb copy retains only in-frame clones and omits some. The profile covers about 700,000 clones, with 92% appearing a single time and 24% taken by the ten largest. Naive CD8 isolation took CD45RO-negative cells positively selected for CCR7 and excluded terminally differentiated effector memory CD45RA+ cells. Sequencing was performed on naive CD8+ T cells sorted from blood. The receptors stem from a man aged 25-45 years in good health.

This clone was detected only once. The chain uses TRBV7-9 and TRBJ1-3, with 7 positions matching TRBD1. Germline V gene sequence: CDR1 SEHNR, CDR2 FQNEAQ (reference sequence). Losses at the gene ends were 5 bases for V and 3 bases for J; bases not matched to a gene: 13. The length of the CDR3 is 17 residues. In nucleotides, the CDR3 is TGTGCCAGCAGCCCAATCCCAGGGACAGCTTATGGAAACACCATATATTTT. Translating it yields CASSPIPGTAYGNTIYF.

The V call is TRBV25-1, the J call TRBJ1-1; D is uncertain. Germline V gene sequence: CDR1 MGHDK, CDR2 SYGVNS. The CDR3 is 15 amino acids. With 4 bases removed from V and 2 bases from J, the gap between germline ends came to 14 bases. DNA for the CDR3: TGTGCCAGCAGTGCTACCCACGACAACAACACTGAAGCTTTCTTT. It translates to CASSATHDNNTEAFF.

This rearrangement joins TRBV10-3 to TRBJ1-5; D unclear. Germline V gene lookup returns CDR1 ENHRY and CDR2 SYGVKD. The CDR3 covers 14 residues. The V end was cut by 10 bases, the J end by 2 bases, with 15 bases between. This CDR3 is CATNSGIRNQPQHF. The CDR3 nucleotides are TGTGCCACCAACTCGGGTATCCGCAATCAGCCCCAGCATTTT.

CDR3 nucleotide sequence: TGTGCCAGCAGTCAGGGCGGGGGGCCGCAGGAGACCCAGTACTTC. Its translation is CASSQGGGPQETQYF. The V and J genes are TRBV13 and TRBJ2-5; TRBD2 agrees at 8 bases. Per germline, CDR1 PRHDT and CDR2 FYEKMQ (reference sequence). The CDR3 spans 15 residues. V gave up 6 bases and J gave up 5 bases; unmatched junction bases: 11.

The chain employs TRBV18 and TRBJ1-3, with D hard to call. The CDR3 contains 11 residues. Between the trimmed V and J ends, which lost 3 bases and 7 bases, there was a span of 4 bases. Germline values: CDR1 KGHSH, CDR2 LQKENI. The CDR3 nucleotides read TGTGCCAGCTCACCTGATAACACCATATATTTT. This sequence encodes CASSPDNTIYF.

The V gene is TRBV5-1, the J gene TRBJ2-1; D perhaps matches TRBD2 (7 bases). Trimming stripped 7 bases from V and 1 base from J, with 15 bases between. Germline CDR1 SGHRS, CDR2 YFSETQ. This CDR3 is built from 15 residues. CDR3 region: CASGGGRGSYNEQFF. DNA of the CDR3: TGCGCCAGCGGGGGCGGGAGAGGGTCCTACAATGAGCAGTTCTTC.

The chain is built from TRBV5-6 and TRBJ2-7, with 12 bases that match TRBD1. The V gene end was trimmed by 0 bases and the J gene end by 5 bases; junction bases not matched to a gene: 6. From germline, CDR1 is SGHDT and CDR2 YYEEEE. There are 16 residues in the CDR3. CDR3 sequence: CASSLVGTGGFHEQYF. CDR3 coding DNA: TGTGCCAGCAGCTTGGTCGGGACAGGGGGCTTCCACGAGCAGTACTTC.

The J gene is TRBJ1-4, the V gene TRBV7-8; the D is unclear. There are 15 residues in the CDR3. CDR1 and CDR2 from the germline V gene are SGHVS and FQNEAQ. With 2 bases removed from V and 4 bases from J, the gap between germline ends came to 11 bases. CDR3 protein: CASSLFYSNNEKLFF. Written as DNA, the CDR3 is TGTGCCAGCAGCTTATTTTACAGTAATAATGAAAAACTGTTTTTT.

This clone was observed a handful of times. The V and J genes are TRBV7-2 and TRBJ2-7, with TRBD1 matching over 7 bases. The CDR3 spans 12 residues. With 6 bases clipped from V and 3 bases from J, the junction kept 2 bases outside the gene matches. Germline CDR1 SGHTA, CDR2 FQGNSA. The CDR3 loop reads CASSRQGYEQYF. CDR3 sequence (DNA): TGTGCCAGCAGTCGACAGGGCTACGAGCAGTACTTC.

The V call is TRBV27, the J call TRBJ1-3; unclear D gene. This CDR3 is 15 amino acids long. The V end lost 6 bases, the J end lost 0 bases, and 12 bases lay between the germline ends. Germline CDR1 and CDR2: MNHEY and SMNVEV (reference sequence). This chain's CDR3 is CASSLSWDSGNTIYF. The CDR3 DNA reads TGTGCCAGCAGCCTGTCATGGGACTCTGGAAACACCATATATTTT.

The gene calls are TRBV19 and TRBJ2-1, with D perhaps being TRBD1 or TRBD2 (5 bases each). Germline CDR1 is LNHDA and CDR2 is SQIVND (reference sequence). CDR3 size: 15 residues. Trimming removed 5 bases from V and 0 bases from J, with 11 bases in between. The CDR3 DNA reads as TGTGCCAGTAGTTGGGGGTCTGGCTCCTACAATGAGCAGTTCTTC. Protein sequence: CASSWGSGSYNEQFF.

The V and J genes are TRBV7-2 and TRBJ2-1; no reliable D call. The CDR3 extends over 16 amino acids. CDR1 and CDR2 from the germline V gene are SGHTA and FQGNSA. Trimming took off 4 bases at V and 7 bases at J, with 20 bases between the two ends. CDR3: CASSSLVATQRNEQFF. CDR3 in DNA: TGTGCCAGCAGCTCCCTTGTAGCAACCCAAAGGAATGAGCAGTTCTTC.

The rearrangement uses TRBV27 and TRBJ2-2; D ambiguous. The V gene's germline CDR1 is MNHEY and CDR2 SMNVEV (reference sequence). The CDR3 runs to 14 residues. V dropped 6 bases and J dropped 0 bases, with 8 bases sitting between them. CDR3: CASSLGPNTGELFF. DNA for the CDR3: TGTGCCAGCAGCCTTGGACCGAACACCGGGGAGCTGTTTTTT.

This clone was seen just once. The chain combines TRBV7-6 with TRBJ2-2, with TRBD2 matching over 11 bases. The CDR3 consists of 18 residues. The J segment lost 5 bases and the V segment lost 4 bases, leaving 12 bases of the junction unmatched. Germline assignment: CDR1 SGHVS and CDR2 FNYEAQ. This CDR3 is CASSSSLAGEGWTGELFF. DNA of the CDR3: TGTGCCAGCAGCTCCTCACTAGCGGGAGAGGGGTGGACCGGGGAGCTGTTTTTT.

The rearrangement links TRBV7-9 to TRBJ2-1, with 9 bases that match TRBD2. After removal of 4 bases from V and 3 bases from J, the junction contained 4 bases not matched to a gene. CDR3 length: 15 amino acids. CDR1 and CDR2 from the germline V gene are SEHNR and FQNEAQ (reference sequence). The CDR3 region is CASSSREGDYNEQFF. CDR3 coding DNA: TGTGCCAGCAGCTCGCGGGAGGGCGACTACAATGAGCAGTTCTTC.

This rearrangement joins TRBV29-1 to TRBJ1-1; a weak D match, TRBD1 (5 bases). From germline, CDR1 is SQVTM and CDR2 ANQGSEA. This CDR3 contains 15 residues. With 7 bases removed from V and 3 bases from J, the gap between germline ends came to 21 bases. The CDR3: CSAPRLGREDTEAFF. CDR3 bases: TGCAGCGCTCCGCGGCTGGGGCGGGAGGACACTGAAGCTTTCTTT.

The rearrangement links TRBV7-9 to TRBJ1-5, with D perhaps matching TRBD1 (5 bases). The CDR3 runs to 18 residues. Trimming shortened V by 1 base and J by 0 bases, and 16 bases separated the two germline ends. CDR1 is SEHNR and CDR2 is FQNEAQ in the germline V gene (reference sequence). CDR3 coding DNA: TGTGCCAGCAGCTTAGGGGGCCCAGGTGGGTATAGCAATCAGCCCCAGCATTTT. Protein sequence: CASSLGGPGGYSNQPQHF.

The chain links TRBV4-3 to TRBJ1-4; the D gene is possibly TRBD1 (5 bases). The V gene's germline CDR1 is LGHNA and CDR2 YSLEER. The germline V and J ends were trimmed by 0 bases and 4 bases, with 18 bases remaining between them. The CDR3 is 18 amino acids. The CDR3 region is CASSQEPGATLVNEKLFF. In nucleotides, the CDR3 is TGCGCCAGCAGCCAAGAACCCGGGGCAACCCTTGTTAATGAAAAACTGTTTTTT.

This clone was detected once. Other DNA sequences in the same sample also yield this CDR3. The chain employs TRBV9 and TRBJ2-3; D is uncertain. V dropped 3 bases and J dropped 3 bases, with 5 bases sitting between them. Germline V gene data show CDR1 as SGDLS and CDR2 as YYNGEE. CDR3 size: 12 residues. DNA of the CDR3: TGTGCCAGCAGCGCCAATACAGATACGCAGTATTTT. Its translation: CASSANTDTQYF.

This clone was seen a handful of times. The chain combines TRBV27 with TRBJ1-1, with 8 bases matching TRBD1. CDR1 and CDR2 (germline): MNHEY, SMNVEV (reference sequence). There are 15 residues in the CDR3. V gave up 5 bases and J gave up 1 base; unmatched junction bases: 6. CDR3 sequence (DNA): TGTGCCAGCAGTCTCCGGGGGACAGGGAACACTGAAGCTTTCTTT. Its translation is CASSLRGTGNTEAFF.